This is a list of T cell receptor beta chains from one sample in a study of chemoradiotherapy in HPV16-positive cancers. Measured with immunoSEQ multiplex PCR; TCRdb has only the in-frame clones, and not every one. The sample contains roughly 12,000 clones, under 75% of which appear only once. Sampling was carried out from a patient who underwent chemoradiotherapy. These receptors were taken from a human donor with HPV-associated anogenital cancer. CDR3s include the opening cysteine and the closing phenylalanine or tryptophan. The order of the fields is D gene, clone size, J gene, V gene, CDR3 protein, CDR3 DNA. A D gene is named only where the DNA matches it firmly. Size is omitted from some rows. Given values are once, few, many or a class for expanded clones.

d_gene: TRBD1
abundance: NA
j_gene: TRBJ1-5
v_gene: TRBV5-8
CDR3aa: CASSTGQGVIQPQHF
CDR3nt: TGTGCCAGCAGCACGGGACAGGGAGTCATTCAGCCCCAGCATTTT

d_gene: NA
abundance: NA
j_gene: TRBJ2-5
v_gene: TRBV29-1
CDR3aa: CSARPQETQYF
CDR3nt: TGCAGCGCCCGGCCACAAGAGACCCAGTACTTC

d_gene: NA
abundance: few
j_gene: TRBJ2-7
v_gene: TRBV19
CDR3aa: CASSIAGNTYEQYF
CDR3nt: TGTGCCAGTAGTATAGCGGGAAATACCTACGAGCAGTACTTC

d_gene: TRBD1
abundance: few
j_gene: TRBJ1-5
v_gene: TRBV10-3
CDR3aa: CAISGQGQGQPQHF
CDR3nt: TGTGCCATCAGTGGACAGGGGCAGGGGCAGCCCCAGCATTTT

d_gene: TRBD2
abundance: NA
j_gene: TRBJ2-2
v_gene: TRBV5-4
CDR3aa: CASSKLAGGGTGELFF
CDR3nt: TGTGCCAGCAGCAAACTAGCGGGAGGTGGGACCGGGGAGCTGTTTTTT

d_gene: NA
abundance: once
j_gene: TRBJ2-3
v_gene: TRBV28
CDR3aa: CASSFGDLSTDTQYF
CDR3nt: TGTGCCAGCAGTTTCGGGGACCTAAGCACAGATACGCAGTATTTT

d_gene: NA
abundance: NA
j_gene: TRBJ2-1
v_gene: TRBV30
CDR3aa: CAWCRAAAYNEQFF
CDR3nt: TGTGCCTGGTGTAGGGCTGCGGCCTACAATGAGCAGTTCTTC

d_gene: NA
abundance: few
j_gene: TRBJ2-7
v_gene: TRBV30
CDR3aa: CAWSAAYEQYF
CDR3nt: TGTGCCTGGAGTGCGGCCTACGAGCAGTACTTC

d_gene: TRBD1
abundance: NA
j_gene: TRBJ1-3
v_gene: TRBV5-4
CDR3aa: CASSLQGSGNTIYF
CDR3nt: TGTGCCAGCAGCTTACAGGGGTCTGGAAACACCATATATTTT

d_gene: TRBD1
abundance: NA
j_gene: TRBJ1-2
v_gene: TRBV5-1
CDR3aa: CASSPGTGGRNYGYTF
CDR3nt: TGCGCCAGCAGCCCCGGGACAGGGGGTAGGAACTATGGCTACACCTTC

d_gene: NA
abundance: NA
j_gene: TRBJ1-2
v_gene: TRBV4-3
CDR3aa: CASSRSDYDYGYTF
CDR3nt: TGCGCCAGCAGCCGATCCGATTATGACTATGGCTACACCTTC

d_gene: NA
abundance: NA
j_gene: TRBJ2-2
v_gene: TRBV5-1
CDR3aa: CASSFRGNTGELFF
CDR3nt: TGCGCCAGCAGCTTCCGGGGAAACACCGGGGAGCTGTTTTTT

d_gene: NA
abundance: once
j_gene: TRBJ2-2
v_gene: TRBV7-2
CDR3aa: CASSLVSARGSNTGELFF
CDR3nt: TGTGCCAGCAGCTTAGTATCGGCAAGGGGTTCGAACACCGGGGAGCTGTTTTTT

d_gene: NA
abundance: NA
j_gene: TRBJ1-1
v_gene: TRBV5-1
CDR3aa: CASSLARGVNTEAFF
CDR3nt: TGCGCCAGCAGCTTGGCCCGGGGCGTGAACACTGAAGCTTTCTTT

d_gene: TRBD2
abundance: NA
j_gene: TRBJ2-7
v_gene: TRBV5-5
CDR3aa: CASSLVRGGRYEQYF
CDR3nt: TGTGCCAGCAGCTTGGTACGGGGGGGCCGGTACGAGCAGTACTTC

d_gene: TRBD2
abundance: NA
j_gene: TRBJ2-5
v_gene: TRBV29-1
CDR3aa: CSVGREGETQYF
CDR3nt: TGCAGCGTTGGGCGGGAGGGAGAGACCCAGTACTTC

d_gene: NA
abundance: once
j_gene: TRBJ1-1
v_gene: TRBV14
CDR3aa: CASSPAGRYTEAFF
CDR3nt: TGTGCCAGCAGCCCGGCGGGACGGTACACTGAAGCTTTCTTT

d_gene: NA
abundance: NA
j_gene: TRBJ2-7
v_gene: TRBV6-1
CDR3aa: CASSVPGTFFYEQYF
CDR3nt: TGTGCCAGCAGTGTTCCCGGGACTTTTTTCTACGAGCAGTACTTC

d_gene: NA
abundance: NA
j_gene: TRBJ1-2
v_gene: TRBV18
CDR3aa: CASSPAVTREGYTF
CDR3nt: TGTGCCAGCTCCCCGGCCGTGACACGCGAGGGCTACACCTTC

d_gene: TRBD1
abundance: NA
j_gene: TRBJ2-1
v_gene: TRBV7-2
CDR3aa: CASSRDRGQRYEQFF
CDR3nt: TGTGCCAGCAGCCGCGACAGGGGGCAAAGATACGAGCAGTTCTTC

d_gene: NA
abundance: NA
j_gene: TRBJ2-7
v_gene: TRBV5-6
CDR3aa: CASSDGTRNPYEQYF
CDR3nt: TGTGCCAGCAGCGACGGGACAAGGAACCCCTACGAGCAGTACTTC

d_gene: TRBD2
abundance: once
j_gene: TRBJ2-1
v_gene: TRBV10-3
CDR3aa: CAISDRLAGGPNEQFF
CDR3nt: TGTGCCATCAGTGACCGACTAGCGGGAGGGCCCAATGAGCAGTTCTTC

d_gene: NA
abundance: few
j_gene: TRBJ1-1
v_gene: TRBV7-8
CDR3aa: CASSFDWNTEAFF
CDR3nt: TGTGCCAGCAGCTTTGACTGGAACACTGAAGCTTTCTTT

d_gene: TRBD1
abundance: NA
j_gene: TRBJ2-3
v_gene: TRBV7-3
CDR3aa: CASSWTGGLADTQYF
CDR3nt: TGTGCCAGCAGTTGGACAGGGGGACTAGCAGATACGCAGTATTTT

d_gene: TRBD1
abundance: few
j_gene: TRBJ2-1
v_gene: TRBV7-3
CDR3aa: CASSQDRGSHNEQFF
CDR3nt: TGTGCCAGCAGCCAGGACAGGGGTAGCCACAATGAGCAGTTCTTC

d_gene: TRBD1
abundance: few
j_gene: TRBJ1-1
v_gene: TRBV27
CDR3aa: CASSLGQGNTEAFF
CDR3nt: TGTGCCAGCAGTCTCGGACAGGGGAACACTGAAGCTTTCTTT

d_gene: TRBD1
abundance: NA
j_gene: TRBJ1-5
v_gene: TRBV28
CDR3aa: CASSPPGQPSNQPQHF
CDR3nt: TGTGCCAGCAGTCCGCCGGGACAGCCAAGCAATCAGCCCCAGCATTTT

d_gene: TRBD2
abundance: few
j_gene: TRBJ2-1
v_gene: TRBV28
CDR3aa: CASNLSGGDEQFF
CDR3nt: TGTGCCAGCAACCTTAGCGGGGGAGATGAGCAGTTCTTC

d_gene: NA
abundance: once
j_gene: TRBJ2-7
v_gene: TRBV5-6
CDR3aa: CASSLTGSYEQYF
CDR3nt: TGTGCCAGCAGCTTGACGGGCTCCTACGAGCAGTACTTC

d_gene: TRBD1
abundance: NA
j_gene: TRBJ1-4
v_gene: TRBV2
CDR3aa: CASSEPGGGEKLFF
CDR3nt: TGTGCCAGCAGTGAACCAGGGGGCGGTGAAAAACTGTTTTTT

d_gene: TRBD2
abundance: hyperexpanded
j_gene: TRBJ2-5
v_gene: TRBV19
CDR3aa: CASSIFTSGVETQYF
CDR3nt: TGTGCCAGTAGTATTTTTACTAGCGGGGTGGAGACCCAGTACTTC

d_gene: NA
abundance: few
j_gene: TRBJ1-2
v_gene: TRBV7-8
CDR3aa: CASSLGGPYGYTF
CDR3nt: TGTGCCAGCAGCTTAGGAGGGCCCTATGGCTACACCTTC

d_gene: NA
abundance: few
j_gene: TRBJ2-1
v_gene: TRBV11-1
CDR3aa: CASSFLGVAYNEQFF
CDR3nt: TGTGCCAGCAGCTTCCTGGGCGTCGCCTACAATGAGCAGTTCTTC

d_gene: NA
abundance: NA
j_gene: TRBJ2-7
v_gene: TRBV15
CDR3aa: CATSSGWGDEQYF
CDR3nt: TGTGCCACCAGCAGCGGGTGGGGAGACGAGCAGTACTTC

d_gene: NA
abundance: NA
j_gene: TRBJ1-5
v_gene: TRBV5-8
CDR3aa: CASSPTGNQPQHF
CDR3nt: TGTGCCAGCAGCCCCACAGGGAATCAGCCCCAGCATTTT

d_gene: NA
abundance: NA
j_gene: TRBJ1-2
v_gene: TRBV19
CDR3aa: CASSIGQGSGYTF
CDR3nt: TGTGCCAGTAGTATCGGGCAGGGAAGCGGCTACACCTTC

d_gene: NA
abundance: NA
j_gene: TRBJ1-1
v_gene: TRBV7-2
CDR3aa: CASSLGSGLGHTEAFF
CDR3nt: TGTGCCAGCAGCTTAGGCTCGGGACTCGGACACACTGAAGCTTTCTTT

d_gene: TRBD1
abundance: NA
j_gene: TRBJ2-7
v_gene: TRBV4-1
CDR3aa: CASSQDTFGGQGVYEQYF
CDR3nt: TGCGCCAGCAGCCAAGATACCTTCGGGGGACAGGGGGTCTACGAGCAGTACTTC

d_gene: TRBD2
abundance: NA
j_gene: TRBJ2-3
v_gene: TRBV30
CDR3aa: CAWSGTSGRADTQYF
CDR3nt: TGTGCCTGGAGTGGGACTAGCGGGAGGGCAGATACGCAGTATTTT

d_gene: NA
abundance: few
j_gene: TRBJ1-4
v_gene: TRBV28
CDR3aa: CASRDLGRINEKLFF
CDR3nt: TGTGCCAGCAGGGACCTGGGACGGATTAATGAAAAACTGTTTTTT

d_gene: NA
abundance: NA
j_gene: TRBJ2-3
v_gene: TRBV2
CDR3aa: CASSSGTPDTQYF
CDR3nt: TGTGCCAGCAGTTCCGGGACACCAGATACGCAGTATTTT

d_gene: NA
abundance: few
j_gene: TRBJ1-1
v_gene: TRBV5-4
CDR3aa: CASGMTVNTEAFF
CDR3nt: TGTGCCAGCGGAATGACGGTGAACACTGAAGCTTTCTTT

d_gene: NA
abundance: once
j_gene: TRBJ1-5
v_gene: TRBV9
CDR3aa: CASSVGGVQPQHF
CDR3nt: TGTGCCAGCAGCGTAGGGGGGGTCCAGCCCCAGCATTTT

d_gene: TRBD2
abundance: NA
j_gene: TRBJ2-7
v_gene: TRBV7-2
CDR3aa: CASSLEGTSGSYEQYF
CDR3nt: TGTGCCAGCAGCTTAGAGGGGACTAGCGGCTCCTACGAGCAGTACTTC

d_gene: TRBD1
abundance: few
j_gene: TRBJ2-7
v_gene: TRBV28
CDR3aa: CASSFLPGTGGYEQYF
CDR3nt: TGTGCCAGCAGTTTCTTGCCCGGGACAGGGGGTTACGAGCAGTACTTC

d_gene: NA
abundance: few
j_gene: TRBJ1-5
v_gene: TRBV28
CDR3aa: CASSVDRKQPQHF
CDR3nt: TGTGCCAGCAGTGTTGACAGGAAACAGCCCCAGCATTTT